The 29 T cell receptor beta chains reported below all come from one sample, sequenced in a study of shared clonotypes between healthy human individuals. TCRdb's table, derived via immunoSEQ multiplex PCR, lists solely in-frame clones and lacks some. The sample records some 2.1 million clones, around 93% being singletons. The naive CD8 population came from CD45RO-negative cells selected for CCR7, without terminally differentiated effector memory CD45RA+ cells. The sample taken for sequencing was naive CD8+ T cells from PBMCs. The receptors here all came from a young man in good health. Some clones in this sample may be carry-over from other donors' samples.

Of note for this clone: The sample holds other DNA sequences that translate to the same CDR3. The CDR3 nucleotides are TGTGCCAGCAGTTATGGGGGGGGCACTGAAGCTTTCTTT. The encoded protein is CASSYGGGTEAFF. The chain carries TRBV6-5 and TRBJ1-1; TRBD1 might be the D (5 bases). Germline CDR1 MNHEY, CDR2 SVGAGI. V lost 3 bases, J lost 4 bases, and 9 bases lay in between. The CDR3 has 13 amino acids.

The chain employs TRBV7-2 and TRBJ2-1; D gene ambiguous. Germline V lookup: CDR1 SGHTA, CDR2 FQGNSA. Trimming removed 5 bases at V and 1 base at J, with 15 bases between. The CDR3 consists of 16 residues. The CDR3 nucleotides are TGTGCCAGCAGCCCCCTTCGACTCCCATCCTACAATGAGCAGTTCTTC. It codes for CASSPLRLPSYNEQFF. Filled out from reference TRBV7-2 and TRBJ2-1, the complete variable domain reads GAGVSQSPSNKVTEKGKDVELRCDPISGHTALYWYRQSLGQGLEFLIYFQGNSAPDKSGLPSDRFSAERTGGSVSTLTIQRTQQEDSAVYLCASSPLRLPSYNEQFFGPGTRLTVL.

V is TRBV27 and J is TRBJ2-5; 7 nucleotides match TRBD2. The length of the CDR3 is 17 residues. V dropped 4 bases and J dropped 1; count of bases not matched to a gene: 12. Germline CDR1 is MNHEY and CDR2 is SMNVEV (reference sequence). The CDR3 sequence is CASSSPRGASGQETQYF. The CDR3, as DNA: TGTGCCAGCAGTTCCCCCCGCGGGGCTAGCGGCCAAGAGACCCAGTACTTC.

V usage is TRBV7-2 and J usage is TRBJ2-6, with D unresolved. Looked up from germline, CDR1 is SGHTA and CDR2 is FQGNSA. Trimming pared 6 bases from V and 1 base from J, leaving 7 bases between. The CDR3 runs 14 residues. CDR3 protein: CASRLKSGANVLTF. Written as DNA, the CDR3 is TGTGCCAGCAGGCTCAAGTCTGGGGCCAACGTCCTGACTTTC.

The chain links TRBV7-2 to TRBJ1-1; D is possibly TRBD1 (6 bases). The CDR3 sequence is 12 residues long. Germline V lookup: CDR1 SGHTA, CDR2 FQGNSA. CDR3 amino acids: CGAGGPRTEAFF. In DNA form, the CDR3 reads TGTGGCGCGGGGGGGCCTAGAACTGAAGCTTTCTTT.

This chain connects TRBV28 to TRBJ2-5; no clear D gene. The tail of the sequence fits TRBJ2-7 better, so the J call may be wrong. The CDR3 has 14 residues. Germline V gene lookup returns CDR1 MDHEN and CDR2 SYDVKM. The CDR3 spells CASSLLGGAYEQYF. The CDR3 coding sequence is TGTGCCAGCAGTTTGCTGGGCGGAGCCTACGAGCAGTACTTC.

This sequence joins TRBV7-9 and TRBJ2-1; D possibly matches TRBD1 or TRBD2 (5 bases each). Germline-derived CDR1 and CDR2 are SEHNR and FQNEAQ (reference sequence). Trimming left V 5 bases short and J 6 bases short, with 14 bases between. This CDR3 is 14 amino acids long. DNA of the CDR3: TGTGCCAGCAGCCCCCGGGACCCCCCCAATGAGCAGTTCTTC. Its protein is CASSPRDPPNEQFF.

CDR3 nucleotide sequence: TGTGCCAGCAGTTTATTAGGAACGGCGGGGTTGAACACTGAAGCTTTCTTT. This sequence encodes CASSLLGTAGLNTEAFF. The genes are TRBV27 and TRBJ1-1; D is undetermined. The germline V gene has CDR1 MNHEY and CDR2 SMNVEV (reference sequence). The CDR3 spans 17 residues. Trimming cost V 1 base and J 0 bases, with 15 bases left between them.

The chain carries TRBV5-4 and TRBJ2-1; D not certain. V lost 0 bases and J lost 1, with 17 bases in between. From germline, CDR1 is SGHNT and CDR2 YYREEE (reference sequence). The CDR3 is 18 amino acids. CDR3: CASSLVVHSGSSYNEQFF. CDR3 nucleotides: TGTGCCAGCAGCTTGGTTGTTCATTCTGGGTCTTCCTACAATGAGCAGTTCTTC. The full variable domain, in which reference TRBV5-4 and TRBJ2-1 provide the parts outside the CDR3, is ETGVTQSPTHLIKTRGQQVTLRCSSQSGHNTVSWYQQALGQGPQFIFQYYREEENGRGNFPPRFSGLQFPNYSSELNVNALELDDSALYLCASSLVVHSGSSYNEQFFGPGTRLTVL.

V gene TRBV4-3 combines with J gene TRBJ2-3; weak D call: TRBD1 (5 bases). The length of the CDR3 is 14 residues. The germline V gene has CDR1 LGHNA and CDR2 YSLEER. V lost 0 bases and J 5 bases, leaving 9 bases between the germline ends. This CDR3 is CASSQDIGVDTQYF. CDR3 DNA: TGCGCCAGCAGCCAAGATATAGGGGTAGATACGCAGTATTTT.

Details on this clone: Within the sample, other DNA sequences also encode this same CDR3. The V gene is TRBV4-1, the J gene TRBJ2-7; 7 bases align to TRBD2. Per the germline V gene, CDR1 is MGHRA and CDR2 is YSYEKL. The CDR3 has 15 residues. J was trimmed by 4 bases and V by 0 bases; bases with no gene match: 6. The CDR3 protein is CASSQEGGGPYEQYF. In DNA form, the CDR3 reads TGCGCCAGCAGCCAAGAGGGGGGAGGGCCGTACGAGCAGTACTTC.

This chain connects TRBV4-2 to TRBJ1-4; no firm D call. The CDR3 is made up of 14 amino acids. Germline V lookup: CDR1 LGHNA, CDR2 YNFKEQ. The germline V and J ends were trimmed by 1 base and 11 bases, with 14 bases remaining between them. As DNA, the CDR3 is TGTGCCAGCAGCCAAGGAGCCCAGGCCTGGAAACTGTTTTTT. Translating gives CASSQGAQAWKLFF.

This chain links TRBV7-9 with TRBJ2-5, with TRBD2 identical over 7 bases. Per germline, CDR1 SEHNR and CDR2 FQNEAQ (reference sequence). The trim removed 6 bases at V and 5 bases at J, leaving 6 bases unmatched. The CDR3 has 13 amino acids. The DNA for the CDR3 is TGTGCCAGCAGTGACGGGAGGCCGGAGACCCAGTACTTC. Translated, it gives CASSDGRPETQYF.

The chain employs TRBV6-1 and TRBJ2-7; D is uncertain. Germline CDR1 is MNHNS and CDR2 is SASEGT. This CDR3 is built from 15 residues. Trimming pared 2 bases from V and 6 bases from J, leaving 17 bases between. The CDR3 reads CASSETAQWGGEQYF. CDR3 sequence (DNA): TGTGCCAGCAGTGAAACGGCTCAGTGGGGTGGCGAGCAGTACTTC.

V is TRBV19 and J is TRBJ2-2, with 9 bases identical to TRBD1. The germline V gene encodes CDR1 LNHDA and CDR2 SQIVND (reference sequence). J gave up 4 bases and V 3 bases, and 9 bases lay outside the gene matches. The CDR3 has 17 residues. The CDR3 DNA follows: TGTGCCAGTAGTATCCCCTGGGACAGGGTTGGCACCGGGGAGCTGTTTTTT. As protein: CASSIPWDRVGTGELFF.

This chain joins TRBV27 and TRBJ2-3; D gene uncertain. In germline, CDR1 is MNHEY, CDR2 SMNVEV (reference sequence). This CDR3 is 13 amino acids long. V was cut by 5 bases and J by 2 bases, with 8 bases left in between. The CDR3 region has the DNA TGTGCCAGCAGTCCCCGCGCCACAGATACGCAGTATTTT. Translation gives CASSPRATDTQYF.

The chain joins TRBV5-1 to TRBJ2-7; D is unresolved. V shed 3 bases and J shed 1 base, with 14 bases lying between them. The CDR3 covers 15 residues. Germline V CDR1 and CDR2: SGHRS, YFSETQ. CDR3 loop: CASSSTRAASYEQYF. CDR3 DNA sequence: TGCGCCAGCAGCTCCACCCGGGCCGCTTCCTACGAGCAGTACTTC. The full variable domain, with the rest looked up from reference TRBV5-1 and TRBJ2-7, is KAGVTQTPRYLIKTRGQQVTLSCSPISGHRSVSWYQQTPGQGLQFLFEYFSETQRNKGNFPGRFSGRQFSNSRSEMNVSTLELGDSALYLCASSSTRAASYEQYFGPGTRLTVT.

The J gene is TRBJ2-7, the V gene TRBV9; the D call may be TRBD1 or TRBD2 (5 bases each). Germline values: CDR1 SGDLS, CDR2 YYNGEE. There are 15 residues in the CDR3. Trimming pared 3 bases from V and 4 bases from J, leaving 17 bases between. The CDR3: CASSAHRDGGYEQYF. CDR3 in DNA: TGTGCCAGCAGCGCGCACCGGGACGGAGGATACGAGCAGTACTTC.

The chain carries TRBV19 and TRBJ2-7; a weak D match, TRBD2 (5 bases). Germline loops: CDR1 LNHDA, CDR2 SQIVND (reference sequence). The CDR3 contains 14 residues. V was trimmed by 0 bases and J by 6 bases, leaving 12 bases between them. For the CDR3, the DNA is TGTGCCAGTAGTATAGATTTTAGAGGGCGCGAGCAGTACTTC. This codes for CASSIDFRGREQYF.

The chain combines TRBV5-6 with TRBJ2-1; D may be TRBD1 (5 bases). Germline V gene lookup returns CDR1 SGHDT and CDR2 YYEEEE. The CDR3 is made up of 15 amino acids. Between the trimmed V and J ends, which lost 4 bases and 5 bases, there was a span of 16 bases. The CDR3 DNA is TGTGCCAGCAGCCCGGCGAGGTGGACAAACAATGAGCAGTTCTTC. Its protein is CASSPARWTNNEQFF. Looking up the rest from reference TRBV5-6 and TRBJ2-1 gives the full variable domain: DAGVTQSPTHLIKTRGQQVTLRCSPKSGHDTVSWYQQALGQGPQFIFQYYEEEERQRGNFPDRFSGHQFPNYSSELNVNALLLGDSALYLCASSPARWTNNEQFFGPGTRLTVL.

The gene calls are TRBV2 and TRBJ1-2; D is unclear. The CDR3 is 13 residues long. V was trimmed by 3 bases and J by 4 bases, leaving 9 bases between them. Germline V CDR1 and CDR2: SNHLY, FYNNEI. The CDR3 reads CASSDTSGYGYTF. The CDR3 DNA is TGTGCCAGCAGTGACACTTCGGGCTATGGCTACACCTTC.

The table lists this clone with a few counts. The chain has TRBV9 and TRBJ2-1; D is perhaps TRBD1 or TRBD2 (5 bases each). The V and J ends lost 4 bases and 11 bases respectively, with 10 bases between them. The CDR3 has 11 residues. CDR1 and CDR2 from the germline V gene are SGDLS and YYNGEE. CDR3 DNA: TGTGCCAGCAGCATGGGACGGAAGCAGTTCTTC. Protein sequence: CASSMGRKQFF.

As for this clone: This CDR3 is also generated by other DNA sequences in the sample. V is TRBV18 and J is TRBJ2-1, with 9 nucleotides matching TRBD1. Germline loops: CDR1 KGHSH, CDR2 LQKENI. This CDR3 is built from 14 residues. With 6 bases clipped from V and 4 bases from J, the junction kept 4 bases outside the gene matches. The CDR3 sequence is CASSPDRGYNEQFF. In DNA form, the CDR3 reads TGTGCCAGCTCCCCGGACAGGGGATACAATGAGCAGTTCTTC. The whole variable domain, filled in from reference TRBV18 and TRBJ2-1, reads NAGVMQNPRHLVRRRGQEARLRCSPMKGHSHVYWYRQLPEEGLKFMVYLQKENIIDESGMPKERFSAEFPKEGPSILRIQQVVRGDSAAYFCASSPDRGYNEQFFGPGTRLTVL.

The CDR3 nucleotides read TGCGCCAGCAGCCCCCCGGCCAGGGTAGACATTCAGTACTTC. The encoded protein is CASSPPARVDIQYF. The rearrangement uses TRBV4-1 and TRBJ2-4, with a tentative D call TRBD1 (5 bases). This CDR3 spans 14 amino acids. Germline assignment: CDR1 MGHRA and CDR2 YSYEKL. V dropped 4 bases and J dropped 8 bases, with 15 bases sitting between them.

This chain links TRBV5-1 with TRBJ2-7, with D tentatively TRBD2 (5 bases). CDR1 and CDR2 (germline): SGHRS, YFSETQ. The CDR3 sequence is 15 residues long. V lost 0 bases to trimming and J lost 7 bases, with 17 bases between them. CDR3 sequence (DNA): TGCGCCAGCAGCTTGGGGTATTTGAGAGGGCGGGAGCAGTACTTC. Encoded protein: CASSLGYLRGREQYF. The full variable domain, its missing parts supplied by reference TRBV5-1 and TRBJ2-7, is KAGVTQTPRYLIKTRGQQVTLSCSPISGHRSVSWYQQTPGQGLQFLFEYFSETQRNKGNFPGRFSGRQFSNSRSEMNVSTLELGDSALYLCASSLGYLRGREQYFGPGTRLTVT.

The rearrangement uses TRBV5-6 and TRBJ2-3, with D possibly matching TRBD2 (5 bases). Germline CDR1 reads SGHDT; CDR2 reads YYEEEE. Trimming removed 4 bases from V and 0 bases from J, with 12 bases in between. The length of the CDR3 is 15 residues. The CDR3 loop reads CASSRGGVSTDTQYF. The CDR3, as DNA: TGTGCCAGCAGCCGGGGTGGGGTTAGCACAGATACGCAGTATTTT.

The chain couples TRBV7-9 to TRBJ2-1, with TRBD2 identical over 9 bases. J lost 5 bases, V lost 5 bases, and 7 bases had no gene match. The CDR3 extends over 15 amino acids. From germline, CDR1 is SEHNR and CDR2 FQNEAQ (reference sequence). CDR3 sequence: CASSQRLAANNEQFF. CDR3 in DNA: TGTGCCAGCAGCCAAAGACTAGCGGCCAACAATGAGCAGTTCTTC.

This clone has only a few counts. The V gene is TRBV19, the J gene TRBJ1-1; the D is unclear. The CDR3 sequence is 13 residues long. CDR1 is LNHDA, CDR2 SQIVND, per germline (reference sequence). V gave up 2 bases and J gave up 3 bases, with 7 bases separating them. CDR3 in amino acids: CASSISVDTEAFF. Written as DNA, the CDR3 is TGTGCCAGTAGTATATCGGTAGACACTGAAGCTTTCTTT.

CDR3 DNA: TGTGCCAGTTTACGGGGCGTCACCTATGGCTACACCTTC. It encodes CASLRGVTYGYTF. The chain combines TRBV19 with TRBJ1-2, with a weak D call TRBD1 (5 bases). The germline V gene encodes CDR1 LNHDA and CDR2 SQIVND (reference sequence). Trimming removed 8 bases at V and 4 bases at J, with 14 bases between. The CDR3 is 13 amino acids.